This T cell receptor beta chain was recorded in a study of identical twins (dated by TCRdb to about 2016). At the level of the whole study: The study deep-sequenced TCR alpha and beta repertoires from monozygotic twins, unrelated adults of various ages and cord blood to test whether fetal clonotypes persist. To rule out contamination, replicate twin experiments were performed at different times with different library preparation protocols.

Regarding this clonotype: Its cognate antigen has yet to be identified. No clone much larger than this one lies a single base away; base qualities are absent.

Per the germline V gene, MDHEN is the CDR1 and SYDVKM is the CDR2. Trimming removed 3 bases from V and 5 bases from J; the gene matches leave 9 bases unexplained. From the cysteine through the phenylalanine, the CDR3 covers 17 amino acids. Only the CDR3 part of the read is kept: 51 bases, read in frame from the first base. Libraries were built with 5' RACE. The instrument was an Illumina HiSeq 2000. A universal primer binding site was introduced by template switching, and a unique molecular identifier was present in the final cDNA, enabling accurate counting of TCR cDNA molecules. First-strand cDNA for TCR alpha and beta chains was synthesized from specific primers in the conserved constant-segment region. To control for contamination, every cDNA library carried two barcodes: a SMART-Mk sample barcode plus Illumina barcodes. Two successive PCR steps introduced TruSeq adapter sequences along with Illumina sample barcodes. The Illumina HiSeq platform was used with custom primers to sequence TCR alpha and beta cDNA libraries. The original pipeline was this. Unique molecular identifiers were extracted from raw reads with MiGEC, and CDR3 positions were determined with MiXCR. For each individual, recombination models were inferred using an EM algorithm with the repgenHMM and IGoR tools. Shared clonotypes were analyzed with the tcR package in R, and sharing was normalized by the product of cloneset sizes. To study raw recombination without the effects of thymic and clonal selection, out-of-frame nonproductive sequences were analyzed. In TCRdb, the public reads were trimmed at Q25 with fastp and aligned with MiXCR, with productive beta chains retained. Identical CDR3 proteins give one entry, which carries the most common genes and DNA. Here the V and J calls rest on TCRdb's processing, not on the authors' analysis. This sample is represented by 1.5 million to 2 million distinct CDR3 sequences; about 30% of them were singletons. The top ten constitute 0.25% to 0.3% of the sample.

Every donor was a healthy Caucasian. Study-level results and caveats: In monozygotic twins, out-of-frame TCR alpha sharing was systematically underestimated by recombination models, although the models agreed with sharing between unrelated individuals. Zero-insertion analyses could be partly confounded by invariant T cells such as MAIT and iNKT, although diverse VJ usage argued against such confounding for most clonotypes. Because the same donors could not be followed over many years, the conclusions depended on cross-sectional statistical analysis. Compared with coincidental sharing between unrelated individuals, out-of-frame TCR alpha sequences shared between twins showed an excess of sequences with low generation probability. In beta out-of-frame sequences, excess twin sharing was weaker, because having fewer shared sequences lowered the signal-to-noise ratio. Abundant cord blood beta clonotypes had fewer insertions, young adult naive repertoires showed a similar but weaker trend, and memory repertoires showed no such trend.

Sequencing was done on a sample of cord blood. This clonotype was obtained from a newborn girl in good health. The rearranged segments are TRBV28 and TRBJ2-5, with 13 bases aligning to TRBD2. Read as DNA, the sequence is TGTGCCAGCAGTTTCCCGAGGACTAGCGGGAGTCACGAGACCCAGTACTTC. Translated, it reads CASSFPRTSGSHETQYF.